These T cell receptor beta chains were read from a single sample in a study of control samples from healthy donors and cancer patients. Sequencing used immunoSEQ multiplex PCR; TCRdb keeps in-frame clones, though not all of them. The table records approximately 120,000 clones, about 89% of them present only once. Sequenced: blood. The receptors come from a man in his fifties or sixties in good health. Each CDR3 is given with its conserved first and last residue. D genes are given only for firm matches. Only some rows state a clone size, as once, few, many or a class for expanded clones.

V: TRBV5-8
J: TRBJ2-5
size: once
D: TRBD1
DNA: TGTGCCAGCACCCAAGGAACCGGGACAGGGGCCCTTCAAGAGACCCAGTACTTC
CDR3: CASTQGTGTGALQETQYF

V: TRBV11-1
J: TRBJ2-2
size: .
D: TRBD1
DNA: TGTGCCAGCATTGACGGGACAGCCACCGGGGAGCTGTTTTTT
CDR3: CASIDGTATGELFF

V: TRBV27
J: TRBJ2-2
size: .
D: .
DNA: TGTGCCAGCAGTTTAGGCCTCCCGGTGGGCGGGGAGCTGTTTTTT
CDR3: CASSLGLPVGGELFF

V: TRBV19
J: TRBJ1-2
size: .
D: .
DNA: TGTGCCAGTACGGAGGACAGTGACTATGGCTACACCTTC
CDR3: CASTEDSDYGYTF

V: TRBV28
J: TRBJ1-5
size: .
D: .
DNA: TGTGCCAGCACCTCCGGGGGGAGTCGGCAGCCCCAGCATTTT
CDR3: CASTSGGSRQPQHF

V: TRBV7-6
J: TRBJ2-7
size: .
D: .
DNA: TGTGCCAGCAGCTTAGCGCTAAATAACATCTACGAGCAGTACTTC
CDR3: CASSLALNNIYEQYF

V: TRBV10-3
J: TRBJ2-7
size: .
D: TRBD1
DNA: TGTGCCATCAGTGAATCAGACAGGGGGGCGTACGAGCAGTACTTC
CDR3: CAISESDRGAYEQYF

V: TRBV25-1
J: TRBJ1-1
size: .
D: TRBD1
DNA: TGTGCCAGCAGTGAATTTCCGGGACAGGGCCATGAAGCTTTCTTT
CDR3: CASSEFPGQGHEAFF

V: TRBV6-5
J: TRBJ2-3
size: once
D: TRBD2
DNA: TGTGCCAGCAGTTTCGAGCGGGGGGCCACAGATACGCAGTATTTT
CDR3: CASSFERGATDTQYF

V: TRBV19
J: TRBJ2-3
size: .
D: .
DNA: TGTGCCAGTATGGGGGAGGACCCTAGCACAGATACGCAGTATTTT
CDR3: CASMGEDPSTDTQYF

V: TRBV5-1
J: TRBJ2-1
size: .
D: TRBD2
DNA: TGCGCCAGCAGCTCCCCCGGGACTAGGAGGCTAAATGAGCAGTTCTTC
CDR3: CASSSPGTRRLNEQFF

V: TRBV6-5
J: TRBJ1-4
size: .
D: .
DNA: TGTGCCAGCAGTTACGGGCAGGGAGATGAAAAACTGTTTTTT
CDR3: CASSYGQGDEKLFF

V: TRBV19
J: TRBJ2-5
size: .
D: TRBD1
DNA: TGTGCCAGTAGTAAAGGGTGGGGGACAGATATCCAAGAGACCCAGTACTTC
CDR3: CASSKGWGTDIQETQYF

V: TRBV6-6
J: TRBJ1-6
size: .
D: .
DNA: TGTGCCAGCAGTTGGGGGAGCTCCTATAATTCACCCCTCCACTTT
CDR3: CASSWGSSYNSPLHF

V: TRBV7-9
J: TRBJ1-2
size: .
D: TRBD1
DNA: TGTGCCAGCAGCCTAGTAGGACAGGGGGCGGACGGCTACACCTTC
CDR3: CASSLVGQGADGYTF

V: TRBV14
J: TRBJ1-6
size: .
D: .
DNA: TGTGCCAGCAGCCAAGGACTCCGGGATTCACCCCTCCACTTT
CDR3: CASSQGLRDSPLHF

V: TRBV18
J: TRBJ1-5
size: .
D: TRBD1
DNA: TGTGCCAGCTCACCAACAGGGGGTGATCATCAGCCCCAGCATTTT
CDR3: CASSPTGGDHQPQHF

V: TRBV28
J: TRBJ2-4
size: .
D: .
DNA: TGTGCCAGCACCCCGGGGTACCCAAAAGCCAAAAACATTCAGTACTTC
CDR3: CASTPGYPKAKNIQYF

V: TRBV28
J: TRBJ1-3
size: .
D: .
DNA: TGTGCCAGCAGTGCGGGGGGGGCCGGTGGAAACACCATATATTTT
CDR3: CASSAGGAGGNTIYF

V: TRBV6-5
J: TRBJ1-2
size: .
D: .
DNA: TGTGCCAGCAGAGGTCCTAGTGTCTCGGGATATGGCTACACCTTC
CDR3: CASRGPSVSGYGYTF

V: TRBV27
J: TRBJ2-7
size: .
D: .
DNA: TGTGCCAGCAGTTTATCCCAGGGGGGGCCCCAGTACTTC
CDR3: CASSLSQGGPQYF